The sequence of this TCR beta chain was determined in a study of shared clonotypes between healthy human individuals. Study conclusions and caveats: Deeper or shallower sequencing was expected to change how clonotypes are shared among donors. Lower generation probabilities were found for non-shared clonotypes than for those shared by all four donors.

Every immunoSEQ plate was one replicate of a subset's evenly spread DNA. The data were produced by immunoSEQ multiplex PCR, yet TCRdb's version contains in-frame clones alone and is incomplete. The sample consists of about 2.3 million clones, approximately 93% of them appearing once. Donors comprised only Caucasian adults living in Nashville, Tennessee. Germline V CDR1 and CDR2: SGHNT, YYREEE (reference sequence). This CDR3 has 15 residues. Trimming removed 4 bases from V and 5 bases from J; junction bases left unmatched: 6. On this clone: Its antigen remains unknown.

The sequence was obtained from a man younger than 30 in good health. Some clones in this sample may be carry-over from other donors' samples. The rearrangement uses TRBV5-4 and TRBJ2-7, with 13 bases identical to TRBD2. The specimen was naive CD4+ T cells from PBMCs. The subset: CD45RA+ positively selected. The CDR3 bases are TGTGCCAGCAGCACCCGGACTAGCGGGAGTGACGAGCAGTACTTC. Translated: CASSTRTSGSDEQYF.